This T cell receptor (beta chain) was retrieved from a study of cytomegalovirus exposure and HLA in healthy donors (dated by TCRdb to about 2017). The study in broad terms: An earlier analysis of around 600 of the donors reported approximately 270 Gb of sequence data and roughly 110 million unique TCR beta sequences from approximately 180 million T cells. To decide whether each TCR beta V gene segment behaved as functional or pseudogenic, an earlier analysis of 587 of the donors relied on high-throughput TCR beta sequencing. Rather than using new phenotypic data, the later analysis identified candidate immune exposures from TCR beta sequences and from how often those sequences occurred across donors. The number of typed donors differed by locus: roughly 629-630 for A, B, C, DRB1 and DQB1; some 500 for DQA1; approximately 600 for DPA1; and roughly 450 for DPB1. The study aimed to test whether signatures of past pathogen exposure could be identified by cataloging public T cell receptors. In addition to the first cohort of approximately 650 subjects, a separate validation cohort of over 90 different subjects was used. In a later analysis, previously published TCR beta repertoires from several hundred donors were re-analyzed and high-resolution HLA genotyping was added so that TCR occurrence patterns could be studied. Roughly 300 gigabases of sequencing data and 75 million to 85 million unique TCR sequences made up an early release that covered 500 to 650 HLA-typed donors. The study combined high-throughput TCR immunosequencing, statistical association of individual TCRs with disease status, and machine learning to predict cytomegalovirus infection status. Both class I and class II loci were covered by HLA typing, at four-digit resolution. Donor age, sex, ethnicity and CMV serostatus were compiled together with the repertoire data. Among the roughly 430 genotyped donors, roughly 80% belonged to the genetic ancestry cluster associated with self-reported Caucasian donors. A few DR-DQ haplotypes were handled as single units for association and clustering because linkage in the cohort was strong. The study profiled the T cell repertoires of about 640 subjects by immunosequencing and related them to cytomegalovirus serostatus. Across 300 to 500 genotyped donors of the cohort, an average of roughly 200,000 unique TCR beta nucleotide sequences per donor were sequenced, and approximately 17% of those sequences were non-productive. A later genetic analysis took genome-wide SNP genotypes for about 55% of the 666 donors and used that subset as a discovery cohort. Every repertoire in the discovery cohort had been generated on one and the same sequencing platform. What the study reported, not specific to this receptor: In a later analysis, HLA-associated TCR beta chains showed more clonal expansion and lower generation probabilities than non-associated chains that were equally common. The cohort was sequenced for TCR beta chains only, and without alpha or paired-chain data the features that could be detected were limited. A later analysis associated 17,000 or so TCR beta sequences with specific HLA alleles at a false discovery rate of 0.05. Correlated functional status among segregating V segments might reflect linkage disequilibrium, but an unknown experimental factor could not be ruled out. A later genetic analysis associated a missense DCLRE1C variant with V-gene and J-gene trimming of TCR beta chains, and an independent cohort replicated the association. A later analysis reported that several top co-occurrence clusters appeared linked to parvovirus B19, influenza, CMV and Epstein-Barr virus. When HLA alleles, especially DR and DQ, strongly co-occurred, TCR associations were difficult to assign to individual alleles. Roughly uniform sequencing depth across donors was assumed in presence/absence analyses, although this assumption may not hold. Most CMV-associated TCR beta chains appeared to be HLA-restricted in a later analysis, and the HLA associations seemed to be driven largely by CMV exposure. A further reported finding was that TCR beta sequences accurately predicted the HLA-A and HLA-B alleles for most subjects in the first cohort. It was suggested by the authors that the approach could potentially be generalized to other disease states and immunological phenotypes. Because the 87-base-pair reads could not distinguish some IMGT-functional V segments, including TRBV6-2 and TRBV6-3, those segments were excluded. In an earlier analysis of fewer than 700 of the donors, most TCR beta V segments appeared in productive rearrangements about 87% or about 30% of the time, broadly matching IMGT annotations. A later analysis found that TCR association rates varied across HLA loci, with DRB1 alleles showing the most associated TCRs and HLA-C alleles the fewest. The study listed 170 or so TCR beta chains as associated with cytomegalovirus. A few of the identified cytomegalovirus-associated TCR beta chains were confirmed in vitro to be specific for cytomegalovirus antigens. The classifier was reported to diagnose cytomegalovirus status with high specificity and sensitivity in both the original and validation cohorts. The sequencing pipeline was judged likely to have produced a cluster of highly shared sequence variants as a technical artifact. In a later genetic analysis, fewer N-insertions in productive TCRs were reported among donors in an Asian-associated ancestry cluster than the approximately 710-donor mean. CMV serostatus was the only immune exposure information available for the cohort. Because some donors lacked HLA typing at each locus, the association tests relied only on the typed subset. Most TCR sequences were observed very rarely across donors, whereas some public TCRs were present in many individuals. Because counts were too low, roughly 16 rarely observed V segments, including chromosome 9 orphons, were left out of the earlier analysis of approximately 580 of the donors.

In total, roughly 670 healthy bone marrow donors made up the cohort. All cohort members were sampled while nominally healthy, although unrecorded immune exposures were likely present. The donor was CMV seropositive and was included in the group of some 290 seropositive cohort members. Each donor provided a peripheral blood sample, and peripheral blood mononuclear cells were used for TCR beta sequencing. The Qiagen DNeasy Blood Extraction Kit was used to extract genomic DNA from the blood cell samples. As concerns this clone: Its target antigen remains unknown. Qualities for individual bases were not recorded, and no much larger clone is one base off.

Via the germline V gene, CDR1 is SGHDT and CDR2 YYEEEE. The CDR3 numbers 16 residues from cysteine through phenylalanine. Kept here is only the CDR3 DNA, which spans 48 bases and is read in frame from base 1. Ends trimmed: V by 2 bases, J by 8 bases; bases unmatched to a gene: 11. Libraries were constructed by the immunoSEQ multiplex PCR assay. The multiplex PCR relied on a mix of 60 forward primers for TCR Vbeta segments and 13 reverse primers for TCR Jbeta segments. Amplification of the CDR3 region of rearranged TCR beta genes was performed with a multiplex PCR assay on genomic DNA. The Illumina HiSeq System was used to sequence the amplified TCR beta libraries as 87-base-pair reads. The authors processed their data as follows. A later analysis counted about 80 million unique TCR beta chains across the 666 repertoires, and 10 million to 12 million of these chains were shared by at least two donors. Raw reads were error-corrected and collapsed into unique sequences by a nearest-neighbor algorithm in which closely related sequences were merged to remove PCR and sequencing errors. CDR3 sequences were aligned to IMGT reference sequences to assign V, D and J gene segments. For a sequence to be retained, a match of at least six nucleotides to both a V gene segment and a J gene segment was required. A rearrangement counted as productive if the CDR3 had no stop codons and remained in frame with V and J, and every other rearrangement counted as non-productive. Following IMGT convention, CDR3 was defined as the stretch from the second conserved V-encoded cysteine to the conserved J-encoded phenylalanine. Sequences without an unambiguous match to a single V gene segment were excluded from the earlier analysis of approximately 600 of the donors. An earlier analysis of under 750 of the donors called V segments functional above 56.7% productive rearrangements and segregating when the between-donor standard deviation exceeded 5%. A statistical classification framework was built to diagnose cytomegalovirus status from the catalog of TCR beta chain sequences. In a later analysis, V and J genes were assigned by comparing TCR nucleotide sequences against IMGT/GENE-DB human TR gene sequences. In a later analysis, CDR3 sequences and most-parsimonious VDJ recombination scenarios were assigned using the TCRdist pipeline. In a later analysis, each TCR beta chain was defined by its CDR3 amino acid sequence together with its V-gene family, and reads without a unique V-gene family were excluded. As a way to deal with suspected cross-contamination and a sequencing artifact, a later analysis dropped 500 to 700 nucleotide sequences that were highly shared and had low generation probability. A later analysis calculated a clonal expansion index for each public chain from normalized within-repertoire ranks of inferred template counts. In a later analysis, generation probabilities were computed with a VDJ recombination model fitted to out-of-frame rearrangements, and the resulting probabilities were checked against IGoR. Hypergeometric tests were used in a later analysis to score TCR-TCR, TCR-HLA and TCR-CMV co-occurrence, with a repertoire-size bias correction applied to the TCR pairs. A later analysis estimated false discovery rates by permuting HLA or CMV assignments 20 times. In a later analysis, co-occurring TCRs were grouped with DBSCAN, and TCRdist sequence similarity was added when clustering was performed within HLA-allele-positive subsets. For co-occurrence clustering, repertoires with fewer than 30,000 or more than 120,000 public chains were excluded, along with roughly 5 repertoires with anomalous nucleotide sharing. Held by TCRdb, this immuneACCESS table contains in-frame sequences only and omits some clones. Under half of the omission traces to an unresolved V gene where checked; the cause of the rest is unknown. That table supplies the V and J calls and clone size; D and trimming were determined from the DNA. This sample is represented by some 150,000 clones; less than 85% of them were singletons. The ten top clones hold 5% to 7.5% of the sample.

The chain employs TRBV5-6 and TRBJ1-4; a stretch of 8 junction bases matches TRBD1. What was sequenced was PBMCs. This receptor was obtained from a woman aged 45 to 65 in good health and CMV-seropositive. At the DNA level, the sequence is TGTGCCAGCAGCTTAATCCCAGGACAGGGTAGCGAAAAACTGTTTTTT. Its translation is CASSLIPGQGSEKLFF.